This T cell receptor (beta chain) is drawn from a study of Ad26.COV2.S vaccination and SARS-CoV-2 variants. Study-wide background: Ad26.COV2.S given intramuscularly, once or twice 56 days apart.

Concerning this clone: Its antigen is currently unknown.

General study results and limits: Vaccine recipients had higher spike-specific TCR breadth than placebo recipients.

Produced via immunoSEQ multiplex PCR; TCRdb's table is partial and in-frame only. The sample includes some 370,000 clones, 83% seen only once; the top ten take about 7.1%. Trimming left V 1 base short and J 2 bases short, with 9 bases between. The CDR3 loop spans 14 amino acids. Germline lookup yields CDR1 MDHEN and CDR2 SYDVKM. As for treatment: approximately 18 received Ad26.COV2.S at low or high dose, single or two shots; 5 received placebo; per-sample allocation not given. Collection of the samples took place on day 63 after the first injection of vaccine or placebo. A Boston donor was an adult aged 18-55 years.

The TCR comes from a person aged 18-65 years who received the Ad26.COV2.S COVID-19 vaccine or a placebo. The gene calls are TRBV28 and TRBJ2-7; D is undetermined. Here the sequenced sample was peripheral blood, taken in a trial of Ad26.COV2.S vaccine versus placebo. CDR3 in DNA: TGTGCCAGCAGTTTATTAATAGGGACCTACGAGCAGTACTTC. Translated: CASSLLIGTYEQYF.